The sequence of this TCR beta chain was determined in a study of T-cell reconstitution after alpha-beta-depleted transplantation in children. Unique molecular identifiers were incorporated when the TCRbeta library was constructed. TCRdb called the PCR reads again in MiXCR, with one record for every CDR3 protein. The sample contains just over 350,000 distinct CDR3 sequences, about an eighth of which appear only once. The sequence derives from a human donor who donated a stem cell graft to a child with Fanconi anemia. The material sequenced was PBMCs, taken from the stem cell graft.

CDR3 sequence: CASSQPDSTGELFF. DNA of the CDR3: TGTGCCAGCAGCCAACCCGACAGCACCGGGGAGCTGTTTTTT. The chain is built from TRBV7-9 and TRBJ2-2, with a weak D call TRBD1 (5 bases). The germline gives CDR1 SEHNR, CDR2 FQNEAQ (reference sequence). Trimming pared 5 bases from V and 4 bases from J, leaving 11 bases between. CDR3 length: 14 amino acids.